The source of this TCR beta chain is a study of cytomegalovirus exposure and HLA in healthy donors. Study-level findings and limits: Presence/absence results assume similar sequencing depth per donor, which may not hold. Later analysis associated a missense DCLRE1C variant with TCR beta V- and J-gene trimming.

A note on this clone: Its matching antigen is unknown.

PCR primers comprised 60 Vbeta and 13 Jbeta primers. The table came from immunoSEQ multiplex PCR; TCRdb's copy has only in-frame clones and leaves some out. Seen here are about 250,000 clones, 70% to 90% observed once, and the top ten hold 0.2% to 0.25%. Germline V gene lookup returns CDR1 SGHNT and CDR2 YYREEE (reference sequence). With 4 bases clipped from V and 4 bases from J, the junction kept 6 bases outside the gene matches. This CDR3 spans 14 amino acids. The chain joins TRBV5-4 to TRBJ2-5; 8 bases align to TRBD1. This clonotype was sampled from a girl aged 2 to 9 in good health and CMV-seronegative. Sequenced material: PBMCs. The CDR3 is CASSIDRGVETQYF. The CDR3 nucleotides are TGTGCCAGCAGCATTGACAGGGGAGTAGAGACCCAGTACTTC.